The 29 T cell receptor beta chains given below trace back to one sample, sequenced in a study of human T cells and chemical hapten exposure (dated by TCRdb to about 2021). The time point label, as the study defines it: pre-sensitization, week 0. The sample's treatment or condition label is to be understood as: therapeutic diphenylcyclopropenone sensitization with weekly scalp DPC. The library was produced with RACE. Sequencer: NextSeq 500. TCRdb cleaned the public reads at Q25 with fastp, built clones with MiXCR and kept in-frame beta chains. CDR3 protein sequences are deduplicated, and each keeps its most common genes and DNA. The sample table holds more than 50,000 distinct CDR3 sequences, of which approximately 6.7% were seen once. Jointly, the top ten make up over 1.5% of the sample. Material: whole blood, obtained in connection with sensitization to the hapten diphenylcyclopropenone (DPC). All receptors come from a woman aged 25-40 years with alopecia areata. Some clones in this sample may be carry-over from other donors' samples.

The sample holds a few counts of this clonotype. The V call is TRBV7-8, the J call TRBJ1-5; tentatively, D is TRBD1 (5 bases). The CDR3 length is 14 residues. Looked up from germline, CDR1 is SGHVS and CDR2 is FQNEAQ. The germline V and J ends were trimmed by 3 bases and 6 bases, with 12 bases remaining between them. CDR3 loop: CASSFMGEGQPQHF. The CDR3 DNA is TGTGCCAGCAGCTTTATGGGGGAGGGTCAGCCCCAGCATTTT.

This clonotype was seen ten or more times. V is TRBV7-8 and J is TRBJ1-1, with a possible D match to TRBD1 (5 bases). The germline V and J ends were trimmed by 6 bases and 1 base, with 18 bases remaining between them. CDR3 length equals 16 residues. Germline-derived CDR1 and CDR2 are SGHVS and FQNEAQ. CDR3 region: CASRSSRVVRNTEAFF. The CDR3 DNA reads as TGTGCCAGCAGATCTAGCAGGGTGGTCCGGAACACTGAAGCTTTCTTT.

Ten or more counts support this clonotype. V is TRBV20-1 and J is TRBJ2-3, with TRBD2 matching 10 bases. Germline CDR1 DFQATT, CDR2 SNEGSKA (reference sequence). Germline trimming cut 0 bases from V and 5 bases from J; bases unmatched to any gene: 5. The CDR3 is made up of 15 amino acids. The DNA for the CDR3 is TGCAGTGCTAGAGATAGCGGGGGGTTCGAAGATACGCAGTATTTT. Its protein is CSARDSGGFEDTQYF.

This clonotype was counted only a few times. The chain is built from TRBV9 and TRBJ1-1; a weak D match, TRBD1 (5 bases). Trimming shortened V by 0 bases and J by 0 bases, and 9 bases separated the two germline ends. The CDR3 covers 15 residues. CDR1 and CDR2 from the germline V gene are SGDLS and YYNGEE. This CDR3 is CASSVVGGMNTEAFF. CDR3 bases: TGTGCCAGCAGCGTAGTGGGGGGAATGAACACTGAAGCTTTCTTT.

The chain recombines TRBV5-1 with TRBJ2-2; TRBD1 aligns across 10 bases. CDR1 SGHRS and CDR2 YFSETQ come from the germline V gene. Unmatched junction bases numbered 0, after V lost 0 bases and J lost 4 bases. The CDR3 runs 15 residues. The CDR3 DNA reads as TGCGCCAGCAGCTTGGGGACAGGGGGCACCGGGGAGCTGTTTTTT. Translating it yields CASSLGTGGTGELFF.

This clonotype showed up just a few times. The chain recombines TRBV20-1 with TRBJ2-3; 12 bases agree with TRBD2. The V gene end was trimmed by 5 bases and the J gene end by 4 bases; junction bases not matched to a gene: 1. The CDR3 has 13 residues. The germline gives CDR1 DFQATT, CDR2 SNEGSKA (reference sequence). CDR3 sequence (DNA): TGCAGTGCTCGACTAGCGGGGGCAGATACGCAGTATTTT. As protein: CSARLAGADTQYF.

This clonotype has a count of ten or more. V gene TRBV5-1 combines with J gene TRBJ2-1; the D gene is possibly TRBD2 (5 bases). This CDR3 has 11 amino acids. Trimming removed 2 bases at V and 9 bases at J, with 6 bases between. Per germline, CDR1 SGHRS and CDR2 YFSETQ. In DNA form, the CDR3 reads TGCGCCAGCAGCTTCGAGGGTGAGCAGTTCTTC. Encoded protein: CASSFEGEQFF.

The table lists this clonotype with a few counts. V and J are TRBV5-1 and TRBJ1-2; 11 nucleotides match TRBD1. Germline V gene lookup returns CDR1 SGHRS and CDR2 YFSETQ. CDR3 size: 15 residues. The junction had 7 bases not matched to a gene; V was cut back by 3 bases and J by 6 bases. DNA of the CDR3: TGCGCCAGCAGCTCCGTGGGACAGGGGGTTGATGGCTACACCTTC. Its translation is CASSSVGQGVDGYTF.

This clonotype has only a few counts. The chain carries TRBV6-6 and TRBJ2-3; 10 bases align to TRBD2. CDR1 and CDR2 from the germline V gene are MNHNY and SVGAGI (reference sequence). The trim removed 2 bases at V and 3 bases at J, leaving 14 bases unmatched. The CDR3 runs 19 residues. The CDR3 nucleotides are TGTGCCAGCAGTTACCCTACAACGAAACCTAGCGGGGGAACAGATACGCAGTATTTT. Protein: CASSYPTTKPSGGTDTQYF.

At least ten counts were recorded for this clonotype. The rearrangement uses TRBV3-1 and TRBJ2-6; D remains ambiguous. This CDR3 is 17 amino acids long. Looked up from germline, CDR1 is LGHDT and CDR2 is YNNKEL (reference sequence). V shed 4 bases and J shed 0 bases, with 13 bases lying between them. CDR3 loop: CASSPFGIDSGANVLTF. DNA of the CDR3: TGTGCCAGCAGCCCCTTCGGAATTGACTCTGGGGCCAACGTCCTGACTTTC.

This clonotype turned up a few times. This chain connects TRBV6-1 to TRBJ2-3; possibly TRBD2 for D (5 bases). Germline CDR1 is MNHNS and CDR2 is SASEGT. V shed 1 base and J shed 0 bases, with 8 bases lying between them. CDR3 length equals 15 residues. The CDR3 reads CASSEGSGSTDTQYF. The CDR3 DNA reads TGTGCCAGCAGTGAAGGGTCGGGGAGCACAGATACGCAGTATTTT.

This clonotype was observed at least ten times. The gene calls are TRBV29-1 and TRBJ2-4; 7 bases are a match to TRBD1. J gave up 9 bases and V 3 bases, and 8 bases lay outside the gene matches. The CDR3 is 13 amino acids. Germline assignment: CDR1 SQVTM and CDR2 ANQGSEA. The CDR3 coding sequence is TGCAGCGTTGAGATTCAGGGGGAAGGCATTCAGTACTTC. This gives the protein CSVEIQGEGIQYF.

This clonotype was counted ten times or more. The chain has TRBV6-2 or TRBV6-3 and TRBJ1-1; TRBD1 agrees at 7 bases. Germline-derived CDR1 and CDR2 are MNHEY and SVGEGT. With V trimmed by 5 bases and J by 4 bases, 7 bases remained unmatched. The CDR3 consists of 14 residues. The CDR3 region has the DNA TGTGCCAGCAGTACACAGGGGTTGGGCACTGAAGCTTTCTTT. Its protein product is CASSTQGLGTEAFF.

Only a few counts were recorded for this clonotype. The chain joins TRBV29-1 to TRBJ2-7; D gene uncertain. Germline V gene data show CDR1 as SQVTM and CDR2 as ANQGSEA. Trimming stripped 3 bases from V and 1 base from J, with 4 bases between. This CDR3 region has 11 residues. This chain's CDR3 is CSVEQSYEQYF. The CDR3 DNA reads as TGCAGCGTTGAGCAGTCCTACGAGCAGTACTTC.

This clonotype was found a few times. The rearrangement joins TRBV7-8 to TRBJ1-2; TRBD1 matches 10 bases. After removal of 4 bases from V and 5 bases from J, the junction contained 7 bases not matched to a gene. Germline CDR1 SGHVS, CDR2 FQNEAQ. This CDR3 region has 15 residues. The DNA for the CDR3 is TGTGCCAGCAGCTCTTCCGACAGGGGGCTGTATGGCTACACCTTC. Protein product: CASSSSDRGLYGYTF.

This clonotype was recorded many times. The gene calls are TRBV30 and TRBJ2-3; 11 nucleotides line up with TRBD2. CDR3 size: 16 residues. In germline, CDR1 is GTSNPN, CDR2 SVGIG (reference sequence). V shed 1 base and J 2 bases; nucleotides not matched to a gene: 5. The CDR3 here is CAWSEGTSGLTDTQYF. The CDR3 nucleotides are TGTGCCTGGAGTGAGGGGACTAGCGGACTCACAGATACGCAGTATTTT.

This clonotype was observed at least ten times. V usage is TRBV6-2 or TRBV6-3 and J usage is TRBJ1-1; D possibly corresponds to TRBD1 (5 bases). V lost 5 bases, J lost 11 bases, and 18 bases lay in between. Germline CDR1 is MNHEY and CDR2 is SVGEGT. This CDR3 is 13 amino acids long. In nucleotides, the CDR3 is TGTGCCAGCAGTCACACCGGGCGGACACCGGCTTTCTTT. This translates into CASSHTGRTPAFF.

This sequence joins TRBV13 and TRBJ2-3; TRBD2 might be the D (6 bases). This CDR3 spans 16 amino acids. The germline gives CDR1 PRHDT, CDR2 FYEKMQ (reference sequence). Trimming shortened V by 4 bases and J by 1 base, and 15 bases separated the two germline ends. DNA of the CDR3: TGTGCCAGCAGCTCCCGCCCCGGGACTGGCACAGATACGCAGTATTTT. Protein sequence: CASSSRPGTGTDTQYF.

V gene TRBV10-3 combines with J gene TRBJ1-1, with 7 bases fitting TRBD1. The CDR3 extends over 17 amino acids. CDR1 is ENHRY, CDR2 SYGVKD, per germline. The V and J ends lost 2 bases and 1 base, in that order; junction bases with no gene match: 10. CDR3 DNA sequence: TGTGCCATCAGTGAGCCCACATGGGGACAGCAGAACACTGAAGCTTTCTTT. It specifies CAISEPTWGQQNTEAFF.

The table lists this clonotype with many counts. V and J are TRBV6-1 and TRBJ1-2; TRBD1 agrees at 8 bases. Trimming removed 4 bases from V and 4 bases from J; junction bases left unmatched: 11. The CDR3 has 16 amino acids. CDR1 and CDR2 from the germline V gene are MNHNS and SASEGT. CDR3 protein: CASSGTGSAGIYGYTF. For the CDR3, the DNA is TGTGCCAGCAGTGGGACAGGGTCGGCTGGCATCTATGGCTACACCTTC.

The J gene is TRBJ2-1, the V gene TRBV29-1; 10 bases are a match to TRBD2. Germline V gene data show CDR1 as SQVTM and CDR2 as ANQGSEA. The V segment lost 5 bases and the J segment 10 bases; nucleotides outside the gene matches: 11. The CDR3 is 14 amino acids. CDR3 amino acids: CSVSAGGLAREQFF. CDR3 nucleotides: TGCAGCGTTTCAGCGGGGGGGCTGGCTCGGGAGCAGTTCTTC.

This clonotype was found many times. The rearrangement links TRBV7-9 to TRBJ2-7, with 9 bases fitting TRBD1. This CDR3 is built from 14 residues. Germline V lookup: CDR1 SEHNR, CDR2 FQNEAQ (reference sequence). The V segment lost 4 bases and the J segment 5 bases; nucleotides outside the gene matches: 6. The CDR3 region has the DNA TGTGCCAGCAGCTCAGTGGACAGGGGTCACGAGCAGTACTTC. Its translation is CASSSVDRGHEQYF.

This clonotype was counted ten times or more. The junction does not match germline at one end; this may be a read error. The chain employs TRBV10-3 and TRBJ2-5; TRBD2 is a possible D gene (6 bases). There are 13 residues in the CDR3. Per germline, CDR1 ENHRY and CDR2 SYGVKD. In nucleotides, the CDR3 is TGTGCCATCAGTGAGTCGAATTCAAGGACTAAGAACTTC. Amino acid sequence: CAISESNSRTKNF.

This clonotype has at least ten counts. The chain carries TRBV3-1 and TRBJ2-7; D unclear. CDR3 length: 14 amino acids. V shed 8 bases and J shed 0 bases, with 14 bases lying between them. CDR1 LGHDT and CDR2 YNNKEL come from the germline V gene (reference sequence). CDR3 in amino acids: CASRPGPSSYEQYF. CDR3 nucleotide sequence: TGTGCCAGCCGTCCGGGTCCTAGCTCCTACGAGCAGTACTTC.

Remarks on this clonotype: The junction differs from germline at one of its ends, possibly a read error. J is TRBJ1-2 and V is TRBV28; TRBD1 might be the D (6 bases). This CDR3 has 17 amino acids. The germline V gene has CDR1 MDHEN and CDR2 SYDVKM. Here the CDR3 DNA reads TGTGCCAGCAGGGCTGAGTTTGGGGGGGCGCCTAACTATGGCGACAACTTC. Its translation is CASRAEFGGAPNYGDNF.

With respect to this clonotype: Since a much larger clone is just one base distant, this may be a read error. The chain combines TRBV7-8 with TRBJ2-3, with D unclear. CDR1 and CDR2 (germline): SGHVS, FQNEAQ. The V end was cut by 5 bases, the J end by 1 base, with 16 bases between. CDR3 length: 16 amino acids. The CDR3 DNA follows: TGTGCCAGCAGCATCTGGCCCTTAGTCGGCACAGATACGCAGTATTTT. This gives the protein CASSIWPLVGTDTQYF.

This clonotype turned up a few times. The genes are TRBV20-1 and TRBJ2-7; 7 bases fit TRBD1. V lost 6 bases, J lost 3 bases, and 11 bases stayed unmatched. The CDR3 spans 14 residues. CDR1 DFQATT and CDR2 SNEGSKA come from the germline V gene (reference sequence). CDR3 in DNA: TGCAGTGCGAGCGGACAGGACTCTATCTACGAGCAGTACTTC. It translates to CSASGQDSIYEQYF.

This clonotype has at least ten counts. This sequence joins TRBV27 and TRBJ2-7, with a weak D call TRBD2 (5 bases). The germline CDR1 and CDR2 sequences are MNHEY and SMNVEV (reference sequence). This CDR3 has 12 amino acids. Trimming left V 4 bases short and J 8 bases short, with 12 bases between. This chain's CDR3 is CASSYPGEKQYF. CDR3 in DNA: TGTGCCAGCAGTTACCCCGGGGAGAAGCAGTACTTC.

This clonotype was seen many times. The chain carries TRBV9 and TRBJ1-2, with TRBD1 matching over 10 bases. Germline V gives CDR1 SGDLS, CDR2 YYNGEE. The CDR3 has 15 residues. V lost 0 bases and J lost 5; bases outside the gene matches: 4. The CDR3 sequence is CASSVETGGSYGYTF. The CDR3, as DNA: TGTGCCAGCAGCGTAGAGACAGGGGGCTCGTATGGCTACACCTTC.